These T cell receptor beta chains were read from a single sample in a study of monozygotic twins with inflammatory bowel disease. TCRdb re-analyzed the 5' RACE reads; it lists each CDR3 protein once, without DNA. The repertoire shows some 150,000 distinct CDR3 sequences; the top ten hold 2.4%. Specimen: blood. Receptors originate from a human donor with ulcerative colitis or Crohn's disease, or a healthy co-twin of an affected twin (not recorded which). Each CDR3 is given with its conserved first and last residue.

CDR3 protein: CASNRRSNEQFF; J gene: TRBJ2-1; V gene: TRBV5-1
CDR3 protein: CASSGLAGGPGTGELFF; J gene: TRBJ2-2; V gene: TRBV12-3/TRBV12-4
CDR3 protein: CASSMTAGGSYEQYF; J gene: TRBJ2-7; V gene: TRBV19
CDR3 protein: CASSQTASNTEAFF; J gene: TRBJ1-1; V gene: TRBV7-8
CDR3 protein: CSARDSSAGDEKLFF; J gene: TRBJ1-4; V gene: TRBV20-1
CDR3 protein: CSAQTTTDTQYF; J gene: TRBJ2-3; V gene: TRBV20-1
CDR3 protein: CASSSWTSGRPGELFF; J gene: TRBJ2-2; V gene: TRBV7-2
CDR3 protein: CSLSLAGDVNEQFF; J gene: TRBJ2-1; V gene: TRBV20-1
CDR3 protein: CASSGSITAFQETQYF; J gene: TRBJ2-5; V gene: TRBV19
CDR3 protein: CASSAVPGGEQYF; J gene: TRBJ2-7; V gene: TRBV7-3
CDR3 protein: CASSFPTRVGSYEQYF; J gene: TRBJ2-7; V gene: TRBV28
CDR3 protein: CSASSNSDSFGAFF; J gene: TRBJ1-1; V gene: TRBV20-1
CDR3 protein: CSARRSLNTEAFF; J gene: TRBJ1-1; V gene: TRBV20-1
CDR3 protein: CAWGKDYGYTF; J gene: TRBJ1-2; V gene: TRBV30
CDR3 protein: CASSSTTTTNEQFF; J gene: TRBJ2-1; V gene: TRBV5-1
CDR3 protein: CASSERDTDTQYF; J gene: TRBJ2-3; V gene: TRBV6-4
CDR3 protein: CASSTRTGELTEAFF; J gene: TRBJ1-1; V gene: TRBV12-3/TRBV12-4
CDR3 protein: CASSLGTRGRQYF; J gene: TRBJ2-3; V gene: TRBV11-2
CDR3 protein: CASSGSFGYNEQFF; J gene: TRBJ2-1; V gene: TRBV4-1
CDR3 protein: CSATRTGEDTEAFF; J gene: TRBJ1-1; V gene: TRBV20-1
CDR3 protein: CASSHSPPSSYEQYF; J gene: TRBJ2-7; V gene: TRBV6-5
CDR3 protein: CASRPGRYNEQFF; J gene: TRBJ2-1; V gene: TRBV16
CDR3 protein: CASSLRGMSTDTQYF; J gene: TRBJ2-3; V gene: TRBV7-9
CDR3 protein: CSARSYDEQYF; J gene: TRBJ2-7; V gene: TRBV20-1
CDR3 protein: CASSLGLSAGVGSEQFF; J gene: TRBJ2-1; V gene: TRBV5-4
CDR3 protein: CASSQEFTGSGNTIYF; J gene: TRBJ1-3; V gene: TRBV4-2
CDR3 protein: CSARRDGNSPLHF; J gene: TRBJ1-6; V gene: TRBV20-1
CDR3 protein: CASAYRDNYGYTF; J gene: TRBJ1-2; V gene: TRBV19
CDR3 protein: CASSQGRQETDTQYF; J gene: TRBJ2-3; V gene: TRBV4-3
CDR3 protein: CASSPGQGRYEQYF; J gene: TRBJ2-7; V gene: TRBV27
CDR3 protein: CSARGRDKSGELFF; J gene: TRBJ2-2; V gene: TRBV20-1
CDR3 protein: CASSESGEFYEQYF; J gene: TRBJ2-7; V gene: TRBV25-1
CDR3 protein: CASSLEGRGYEQYF; J gene: TRBJ2-7; V gene: TRBV5-1
CDR3 protein: CASSRRQGGYEQYF; J gene: TRBJ2-7; V gene: TRBV12-3/TRBV12-4
CDR3 protein: CASVQGIVTEAFF; J gene: TRBJ1-1; V gene: TRBV6-6
CDR3 protein: CASKVGWSQGRYNEQFF; J gene: TRBJ2-1; V gene: TRBV19
CDR3 protein: CSALPGLADPSTDTQYF; J gene: TRBJ2-3; V gene: TRBV20-1
CDR3 protein: CATSRATLQETQYF; J gene: TRBJ2-5; V gene: TRBV15
CDR3 protein: CASSYTAGEGNNSPLHF; J gene: TRBJ1-6; V gene: TRBV6-5
CDR3 protein: CASSLSPGQGTEQYF; J gene: TRBJ2-7; V gene: TRBV12-3/TRBV12-4
CDR3 protein: CASSELGNTEAFF; J gene: TRBJ1-1; V gene: TRBV2